This T cell receptor (beta chain) was sequenced during a study of T cell responses to AZD1222 COVID-19 vaccine. A remark on this clone: The antigen is not known.

Broader study findings: White British people made up most donors, females outnumbered males, and clonal diversity was possibly underestimated.

Using immunoSEQ multiplex PCR, the repertoire was profiled, and TCRdb retains in-frame clones only, with some absent. The sample includes 80,000 or so clones, roughly 85% of them seen just once. Looked up from germline, CDR1 is SGDLS and CDR2 is YYNGEE. The CDR3 loop spans 14 amino acids. The V gene lost 3 bases and the J gene lost 7 bases, with 13 bases spanning the gap. Material: peripheral blood, obtained 28 days after the second AZD1222 dose. This clonotype was obtained from an adult who received the AZD1222 COVID-19 vaccine. The rearrangement links TRBV9 to TRBJ2-2; D is perhaps TRBD2 (5 bases). The CDR3 DNA is TGTGCCAGCAGCGCTGCCCCCCGGGGCGGGGAGCTGTTTTTT. Its protein product is CASSAAPRGGELFF.